The rows below give T cell receptor beta chains drawn from one sample of a study of radiotherapy plus CTLA-4 blockade in lung cancer. The table came from immunoSEQ multiplex PCR; TCRdb's copy has only in-frame clones and leaves some out. The sample has about 110,000 clones, more than 75% seen once. The sample here was peripheral blood, taken from a patient treated with radiotherapy plus ipilimumab. The receptors were sampled from a human donor with non-small cell lung cancer that progressed on radiotherapy plus ipilimumab. Some clones in this sample may be carry-over from other donors' samples. Each CDR3 is given with its conserved first and last residue.

TRBV7-2 | CASSLLAGGPTDTQYF
TRBV5-1 | CASSPPESSGNTIYF
TRBV9 | CASSTQTALPSGANVLTF
TRBV27 | CASSLLPVADPFF
TRBV5-1 | CASSAPDRGYEQFF
TRBV7-3 | CASSLSGHSNTEAFF
TRBV30 | CAWSVGGGQETQYF
TRBV23-1 | CASRAGTVSYEQYF
TRBV11-1 | CASSLSDRQGVNQPQHF
TRBV4-3 | CASSQDERRLYGYTF
TRBV7-3 | CASSQANTGELFF
TRBV2 | CASRDNQETQYF
TRBV4-3 | CASSQAGRTEAFF
TRBV2 | CASSLQRANTEAFF
TRBV29-1 | CSVEENSSARQYF